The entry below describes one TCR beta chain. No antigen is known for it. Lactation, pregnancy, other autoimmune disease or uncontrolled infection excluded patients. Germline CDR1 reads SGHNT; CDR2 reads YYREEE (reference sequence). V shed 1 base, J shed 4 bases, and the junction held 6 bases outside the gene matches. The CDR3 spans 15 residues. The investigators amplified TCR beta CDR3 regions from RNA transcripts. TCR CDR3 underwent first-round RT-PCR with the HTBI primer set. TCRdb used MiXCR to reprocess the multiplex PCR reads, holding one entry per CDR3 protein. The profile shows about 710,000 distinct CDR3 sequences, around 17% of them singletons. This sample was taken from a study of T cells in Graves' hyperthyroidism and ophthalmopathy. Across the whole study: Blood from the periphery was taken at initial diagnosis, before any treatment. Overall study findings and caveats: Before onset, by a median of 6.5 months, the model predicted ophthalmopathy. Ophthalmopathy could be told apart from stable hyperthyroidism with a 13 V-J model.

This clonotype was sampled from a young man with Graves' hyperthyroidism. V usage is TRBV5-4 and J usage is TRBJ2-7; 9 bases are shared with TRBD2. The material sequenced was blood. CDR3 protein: CASSLFLAGVYEQYF. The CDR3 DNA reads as TGTGCCAGCAGCTTGTTTTTAGCGGGAGTATACGAGCAGTACTTC.